These T cell receptor beta chains were read from a single sample in a study of blood T cell repertoires in COVID-19. The protocol was immunoSEQ multiplex PCR, while the TCRdb copy is restricted to in-frame clones and leaves out a portion. The sample includes some 420,000 clones, approximately 92% of them seen just once. Sequencing input: PBMCs or T cells enriched from blood (not recorded which). Receptors were obtained from a man aged 25 to 40 who had recovered from COVID-19. Both conserved end residues are part of each CDR3. A D gene is named only where the DNA matches it firmly. Clone size, where shown, is once, few, many, or a class for clones that have expanded.

NA	TRBD2	TRBJ2-1	15	TRBV30	CAWNILAGGPGEQFF	TGTGCCTGGAACATACTAGCGGGAGGGCCAGGTGAGCAGTTCTTC
NA	TRBD1	TRBJ1-4	15	TRBV11-2	CASSLEGTGYEKLFF	TGTGCCAGCAGCTTAGAAGGGACAGGGTATGAAAAACTGTTTTTT
NA	NA	TRBJ2-3	15	TRBV28	CASSPVGEITDTQYF	TGTGCCAGCAGTCCCGTCGGGGAGATCACAGATACGCAGTATTTT
NA	NA	TRBJ1-6	15	TRBV25-1	CASSEYGWEGSPLHF	TGTGCCAGCAGTGAATATGGATGGGAGGGTTCACCCCTCCACTTT
NA	TRBD2	TRBJ2-5	14	TRBV4-1	CASSQAGVLETQYF	TGCGCCAGCAGCCAGGCGGGAGTTTTGGAGACCCAGTACTTC
NA	NA	TRBJ2-1	17	TRBV5-1	CASSWAGSRMSGNEQFF	TGCGCCAGCAGCTGGGCGGGAAGCAGGATGTCAGGGAATGAGCAGTTCTTC
NA	NA	TRBJ2-3	14	TRBV5-8	CASSLSPKTDTQYF	TGTGCCAGCAGCTTGAGCCCGAAGACAGATACGCAGTATTTT
NA	NA	TRBJ1-1	15	TRBV19	CASSNRFPGNTEAFF	TGTGCCAGTAGTAATAGGTTTCCGGGGAACACTGAAGCTTTCTTT
NA	TRBD2	TRBJ2-3	16	TRBV28	CASSFSGLAGRDTQYF	TGTGCCAGCAGTTTTTCCGGACTAGCGGGGAGAGATACGCAGTATTTT
NA	TRBD1	TRBJ1-2	13	TRBV6-5	CASSRTRGQGYTF	TGTGCCAGCAGCCGCACCAGGGGGCAAGGCTACACCTTC
NA	TRBD1	TRBJ2-7	13	TRBV10-2	CATGTDAFYEQYF	TGCGCCACCGGGACAGACGCCTTCTACGAGCAGTACTTC
NA	TRBD1	TRBJ1-5	14	TRBV4-1	CASSQSQGDQPQHF	TGCGCCAGCAGCCAATCCCAGGGGGATCAGCCCCAGCATTTT
NA	TRBD1	TRBJ2-3	14	TRBV7-9	CASSFGQGTDTQYF	TGTGCCAGCAGCTTCGGACAGGGAACAGATACGCAGTATTTT
NA	NA	TRBJ2-2	14	TRBV2	CASSERTQTGELFF	TGTGCCAGCAGTGAACGGACACAAACCGGGGAGCTGTTTTTT
NA	NA	TRBJ2-3	13	TRBV24-1	CATSFHGADTQYF	TGTGCCACCAGTTTCCACGGGGCAGATACGCAGTATTTT
once	NA	TRBJ2-7	13	TRBV28	CASTIGSSYEQYF	TGTGCCAGCACAATAGGGAGCTCCTACGAGCAGTACTTC
few	NA	TRBJ1-5	13	TRBV30	CAWSETGGQPQHF	TGTGCCTGGAGTGAGACAGGCGGACAGCCCCAGCATTTT
NA	NA	TRBJ1-5	15	TRBV18	CASSLMTGGNQPQHF	TGTGCCAGCTCATTAATGACAGGAGGCAATCAGCCCCAGCATTTT
few	TRBD1	TRBJ1-2	14	TRBV7-9	CASSPDRGNYGYTF	TGTGCCAGCAGCCCCGACAGGGGTAACTATGGCTACACCTTC
NA	NA	TRBJ1-4	12	TRBV2	CASRSLNEKLFF	TGTGCCAGCAGGTCCCTTAATGAAAAACTGTTTTTT
NA	NA	TRBJ2-3	15	TRBV12-2	CASRLARGGDDTQYF	TGTGCAAGTCGCTTAGCGCGGGGGGGCGACGATACGCAGTATTTT
many	NA	TRBJ1-2	13	TRBV6-5	CASSSTGNYGYTF	TGTGCCAGCAGTTCCACAGGGAACTATGGCTACACCTTC
NA	NA	TRBJ2-7	15	TRBV18	CASSPPGAGPYEQYF	TGTGCCAGCTCACCACCGGGAGCGGGCCCCTACGAGCAGTACTTC
NA	TRBD1	TRBJ2-6	18	TRBV27	CASSTRQGFSDGANVLTF	TGTGCCAGCAGTACCCGACAGGGGTTTTCGGACGGGGCCAACGTCCTGACTTTC
NA	NA	TRBJ2-7	13	TRBV18	CASSPSTVREQYF	TGTGCCAGCTCCCCTAGCACGGTTCGCGAGCAGTACTTC
NA	NA	TRBJ2-2	15	TRBV18	CASSPYSRDTGELFF	TGTGCCAGCTCACCTTATAGCCGGGACACCGGGGAGCTGTTTTTT
NA	NA	TRBJ1-2	14	TRBV19	CASSPAGIDYGYTF	TGTGCCAGTAGTCCGGCGGGGATCGACTATGGCTACACCTTC
once	TRBD2	TRBJ2-7	13	TRBV30	CAWSRGGPSGQYF	TGTGCCTGGAGCCGGGGGGGACCTTCAGGGCAGTACTTC
NA	TRBD1	TRBJ1-3	14	TRBV28	CASSRTGTGNTIYF	TGTGCCAGCAGTCGGACAGGGACTGGAAACACCATATATTTT
NA	NA	TRBJ1-4	12	TRBV13	CASSPEGEKLFF	TGTGCCAGCAGCCCGGAGGGTGAAAAACTGTTTTTT
many	TRBD1	TRBJ2-7	13	TRBV6-5	CATSRDRGHEQYF	TGTGCCACGAGCCGGGACAGGGGCCACGAGCAGTACTTC
NA	TRBD2	TRBJ2-5	16	TRBV2	CASSELTSGGQETQYF	TGTGCCAGCAGTGAACTAACTAGCGGGGGGCAAGAGACCCAGTACTTC
NA	TRBD1	TRBJ2-1	15	TRBV5-6	CASSSVQGAHNEQFF	TGTGCCAGCAGCTCGGTCCAGGGGGCCCACAATGAGCAGTTCTTC
NA	TRBD2	TRBJ2-2	16	TRBV7-3	CASSLELAGAPGELFF	TGTGCCAGCAGCTTGGAACTAGCGGGAGCCCCCGGGGAGCTGTTTTTT
NA	NA	TRBJ2-1	15	TRBV5-4	CASSLGLALYNEQFF	TGTGCCAGCAGCTTGGGGTTAGCTTTGTACAATGAGCAGTTCTTC
NA	NA	TRBJ1-2	13	TRBV3-1/TRBV3-2	CASSPARAYGYTF	TGTGCCAGCAGCCCCGCGAGGGCCTATGGCTACACCTTC
NA	NA	TRBJ1-1	10	TRBV20-1	CSTPNTEAFF	TGCAGTACACCGAACACTGAAGCTTTCTTT
once	TRBD1	TRBJ1-2	14	TRBV6-5	CASSQSWTGFGYTF	TGTGCCAGCAGTCAGTCGTGGACAGGGTTTGGCTACACCTTC
NA	TRBD1	TRBJ1-2	14	TRBV19	CASSPDRRNYGYTF	TGTGCCAGTAGCCCGGACAGGCGAAACTATGGCTACACCTTC
NA	TRBD1	TRBJ1-2	13	TRBV29-1	CSVGQGVDYGYTF	TGCAGCGTAGGACAGGGGGTGGACTATGGCTACACCTTC
NA	TRBD2	TRBJ2-5	16	TRBV27	CASSPGTSPWGETQYF	TGTGCCAGCAGTCCCGGGACTAGCCCATGGGGGGAGACCCAGTACTTC
NA	TRBD2	TRBJ2-7	15	TRBV30	CAWSYGGRGAYEQYF	TGTGCCTGGAGTTACGGCGGGCGGGGGGCCTACGAGCAGTACTTC
few	TRBD1	TRBJ1-2	16	TRBV14	CASVSRGPLAGYGYTF	TGTGCCAGCGTTTCGAGGGGGCCTCTAGCCGGCTATGGCTACACCTTC
NA	TRBD2	TRBJ2-5	17	TRBV11-2	CASSLVGFVGEGETQYF	TGTGCCAGCAGCTTAGTCGGGTTCGTAGGGGAGGGGGAGACCCAGTACTTC
NA	NA	TRBJ2-7	14	TRBV9	CASSVEGGIYEQYF	TGTGCCAGCAGCGTAGAGGGGGGGATCTACGAGCAGTACTTC
NA	TRBD2	TRBJ2-1	15	TRBV19	CASSLSGPPNNEQFF	TGTGCCAGTAGCCTTAGCGGGCCCCCTAACAATGAGCAGTTCTTC
once	NA	TRBJ1-1	14	TRBV12-5	CASAPGVLNTEAFF	TGTGCTAGTGCCCCCGGGGTCCTAAACACTGAAGCTTTCTTT
NA	TRBD1	TRBJ2-7	18	TRBV28	CASSWVGDRGSTSYEQYF	TGTGCCAGCAGTTGGGTAGGGGACAGGGGTTCGACCTCCTACGAGCAGTACTTC
NA	NA	TRBJ2-3	14	TRBV7-2	CASSLAPGPSQGYF	TGTGCCAGCAGCTTAGCCCCCGGGCCATCCCAGGGGTATTTT
NA	NA	TRBJ2-7	13	TRBV19	CASRAGPDYEQYF	TGTGCCAGTAGGGCGGGGCCGGACTACGAGCAGTACTTC
few	NA	TRBJ1-2	13	TRBV5-6	CASSFIRGYGYTF	TGTGCCAGCAGCTTTATCAGGGGATATGGCTACACCTTC
NA	TRBD1	TRBJ1-2	14	TRBV30	CAWSVEQGSYGYTF	TGTGCCTGGAGTGTAGAACAGGGGTCCTATGGCTACACCTTC
NA	TRBD1	TRBJ1-2	13	TRBV30	CAWSVQGFYGYTF	TGTGCCTGGAGTGTACAGGGGTTCTATGGCTACACCTTC
NA	TRBD1	TRBJ1-1	14	TRBV11-2	CASSLDATGGKAFF	TGTGCCAGCAGCTTAGACGCGACAGGGGGCAAAGCTTTCTTT
NA	NA	TRBJ2-5	13	TRBV3-1/TRBV3-2	CAIRQGGQETQYF	TGTGCCATTCGACAGGGAGGCCAAGAGACCCAGTACTTC
NA	TRBD1	TRBJ1-1	15	TRBV7-2	CASSSGQGVNTEAFF	TGTGCCAGCAGCTCCGGACAGGGAGTGAACACTGAAGCTTTCTTT
NA	NA	TRBJ1-1	14	TRBV7-9	CASSLSGRRSEAFF	TGTGCCAGCAGCTTGTCAGGAAGGAGGAGTGAAGCTTTCTTT